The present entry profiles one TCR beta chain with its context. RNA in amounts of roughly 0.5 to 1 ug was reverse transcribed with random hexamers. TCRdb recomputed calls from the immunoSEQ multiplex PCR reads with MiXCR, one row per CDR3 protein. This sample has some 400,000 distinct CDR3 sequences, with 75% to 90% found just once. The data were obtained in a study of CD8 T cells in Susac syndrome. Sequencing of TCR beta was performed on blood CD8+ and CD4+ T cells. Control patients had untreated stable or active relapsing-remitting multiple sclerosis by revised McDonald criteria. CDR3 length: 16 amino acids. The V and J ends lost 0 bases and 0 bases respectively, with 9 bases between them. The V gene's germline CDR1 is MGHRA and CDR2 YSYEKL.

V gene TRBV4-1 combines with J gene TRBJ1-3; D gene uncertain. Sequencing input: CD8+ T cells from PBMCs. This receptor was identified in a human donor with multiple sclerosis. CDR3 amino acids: CASSQDLGDSGNTIYF. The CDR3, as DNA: TGCGCCAGCAGCCAAGATTTGGGAGACTCTGGAAACACCATATATTTT.